Following are 4 T cell receptor beta chains from one sample sequenced in a study of T cell repertoires in cytomegalovirus infection. TCRdb re-called the reads through MiXCR, storing one row per CDR3 protein. The sample records around 300,000 distinct CDR3 sequences, under 30% being singletons. The sample taken for sequencing was PBMCs. These receptors were taken from a human donor in good health (CMV status not recorded). Some clones in this sample may be carry-over from other donors' samples.

The chain combines TRBV9 with TRBJ2-2, with 9 bases fitting TRBD2. This CDR3 has 17 residues. The ends lost 4 bases at V and 6 bases at J; junction bases unmatched: 13. Germline V gives CDR1 SGDLS, CDR2 YYNGEE. CDR3 sequence reads: CASSRLEGGRAPGELFF. In DNA, the CDR3 is TGTGCCAGCAGCAGGTTGGAGGGCGGGAGGGCCCCCGGGGAGCTGTTTTTT.

This clonotype showed up just a few times. CDR3 nucleotides: TGCAGCGTTGTTCGCGACGCAACTAATGAAAAACTGTTTTTT. This translates into CSVVRDATNEKLFF. The chain uses TRBV29-1 and TRBJ1-4; the D is unclear. V lost 4 bases to trimming and J lost 0 bases, with 9 bases between them. The CDR3 totals 14 residues. Germline V gene lookup returns CDR1 SQVTM and CDR2 ANQGSEA.

The table lists this clonotype with many counts. The J gene is TRBJ2-7, the V gene TRBV7-2, with 9 bases identical to TRBD1. This CDR3 region has 16 residues. Per the germline V gene, CDR1 is SGHTA and CDR2 is FQGNSA. V gave up 6 bases and J gave up 1 base; unmatched junction bases: 10. CDR3 nucleotides: TGTGCCAGCAGTCGTCTTCCCGGGACAGGGTCCTACGAGCAGTACTTC. Protein: CASSRLPGTGSYEQYF.

This clonotype appeared many times. The chain is built from TRBV7-2 and TRBJ1-2; 10 positions match TRBD1. Germline lookup yields CDR1 SGHTA and CDR2 FQGNSA. J was trimmed by 0 bases and V by 5 bases; bases with no gene match: 6. This CDR3 is built from 16 residues. CDR3 DNA: TGTGCCAGCAGCCCGACAGGGGGCCCTACTAACTATGGCTACACCTTC. Its translation is CASSPTGGPTNYGYTF.